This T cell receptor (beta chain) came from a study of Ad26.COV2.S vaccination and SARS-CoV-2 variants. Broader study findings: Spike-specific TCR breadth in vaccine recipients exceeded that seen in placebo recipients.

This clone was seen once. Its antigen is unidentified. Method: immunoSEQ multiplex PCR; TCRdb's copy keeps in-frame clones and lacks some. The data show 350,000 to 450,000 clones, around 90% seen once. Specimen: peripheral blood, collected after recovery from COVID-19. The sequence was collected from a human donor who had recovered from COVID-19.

The CDR3 coding sequence is TGTGCCAGCAGTTTCGCGGGGGGGCTAGAGACCCAGTACTTC. It specifies CASSFAGGLETQYF. The J gene is TRBJ2-5, the V gene TRBV27; 9 bases match TRBD2. Germline CDR1 is MNHEY and CDR2 is SMNVEV (reference sequence). V lost 3 bases to trimming and J lost 4 bases; unmatched junction nucleotides: 3. CDR3 length: 14 amino acids.